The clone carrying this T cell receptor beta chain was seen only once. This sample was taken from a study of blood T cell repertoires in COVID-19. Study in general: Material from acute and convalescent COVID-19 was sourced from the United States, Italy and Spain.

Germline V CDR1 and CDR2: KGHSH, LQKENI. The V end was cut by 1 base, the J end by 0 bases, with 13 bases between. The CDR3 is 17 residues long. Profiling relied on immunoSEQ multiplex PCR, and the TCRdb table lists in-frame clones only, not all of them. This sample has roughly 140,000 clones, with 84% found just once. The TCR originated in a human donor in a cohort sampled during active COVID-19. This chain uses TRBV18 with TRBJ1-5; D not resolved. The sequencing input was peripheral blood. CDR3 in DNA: TGTGCCAGCTCACCACTGGCGGGCCTGGGTAGCAATCAGCCCCAGCATTTT. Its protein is CASSPLAGLGSNQPQHF.